What follows is one T cell receptor (beta chain) and its context. The antigen is undetermined. These data originate in a study of Siglec-9 on CD8 T cells in melanoma. Study conclusions and caveats: An effector memory CD8+ T-cell subset seemingly accumulating in melanoma was reportedly marked and regulated by Siglec-9.

Deletions cut 3 bases from V and 1 base from J, with 13 bases between. CDR1 and CDR2 from the germline V gene are SQVTM and ANQGSEA. The CDR3 runs 15 residues. Sequencing used immunoSEQ multiplex PCR; TCRdb keeps in-frame clones, though not all of them. The profile shows 30,000 to 45,000 clones, roughly four fifths of them singletons. The sample taken for sequencing was Siglec-9- CD8+ T cells sorted from blood. This sequence joins TRBV29-1 and TRBJ2-1, with D possibly TRBD2 on 5 matching bases. The receptor's source is a human donor in good health. CDR3 in amino acids: CSVDPGKGSYNEQFF. Here the CDR3 DNA reads TGCAGCGTTGATCCCGGGAAGGGTTCCTACAATGAGCAGTTCTTC.